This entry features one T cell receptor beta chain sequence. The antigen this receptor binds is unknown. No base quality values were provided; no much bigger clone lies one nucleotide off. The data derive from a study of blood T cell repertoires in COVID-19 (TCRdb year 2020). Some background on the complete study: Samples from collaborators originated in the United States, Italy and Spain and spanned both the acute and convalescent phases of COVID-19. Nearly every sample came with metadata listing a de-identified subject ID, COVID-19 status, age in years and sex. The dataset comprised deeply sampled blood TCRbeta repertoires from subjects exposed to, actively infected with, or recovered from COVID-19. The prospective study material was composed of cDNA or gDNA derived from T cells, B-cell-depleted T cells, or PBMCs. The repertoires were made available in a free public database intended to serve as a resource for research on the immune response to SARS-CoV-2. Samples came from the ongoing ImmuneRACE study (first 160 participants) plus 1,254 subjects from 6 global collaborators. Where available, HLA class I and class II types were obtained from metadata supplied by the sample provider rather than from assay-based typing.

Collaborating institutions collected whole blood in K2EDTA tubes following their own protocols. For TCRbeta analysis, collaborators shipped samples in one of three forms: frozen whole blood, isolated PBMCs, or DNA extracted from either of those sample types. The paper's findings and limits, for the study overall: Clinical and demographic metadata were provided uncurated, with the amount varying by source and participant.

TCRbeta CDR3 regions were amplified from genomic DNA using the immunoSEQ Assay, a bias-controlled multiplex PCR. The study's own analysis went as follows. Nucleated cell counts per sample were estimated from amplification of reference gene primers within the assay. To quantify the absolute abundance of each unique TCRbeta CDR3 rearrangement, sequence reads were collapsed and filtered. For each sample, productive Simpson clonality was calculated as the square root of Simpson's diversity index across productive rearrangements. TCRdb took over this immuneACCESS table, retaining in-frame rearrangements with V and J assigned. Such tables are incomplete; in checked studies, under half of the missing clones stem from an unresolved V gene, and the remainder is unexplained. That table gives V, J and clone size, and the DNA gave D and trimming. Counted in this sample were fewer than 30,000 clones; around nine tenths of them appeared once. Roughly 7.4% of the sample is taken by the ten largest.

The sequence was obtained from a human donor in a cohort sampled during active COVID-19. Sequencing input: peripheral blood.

For the CDR3, the sequence is CSASPLPGLTAYEQYF. DNA sequence: TGCAGTGCTAGTCCCTTGCCGGGACTTACCGCCTACGAGCAGTACTTC. The chain employs TRBV20-1 and TRBJ2-7; TRBD2 is a possible D gene, resting on 6 matching bases. Trimming takes 3 bases from V and 2 bases from J, and the germline ends sit 20 bases apart. From the germline V gene (reference sequence), CDR1 is DFQATT and CDR2 is SNEGSKA. The CDR3 goes from the cysteine to the phenylalanine over 16 residues. The retained sequence is limited to the CDR3, 48 bases, with the frame set at the first base.